These T cell receptor beta chains were read from a single sample in a study of T cells expressing NK-cell markers. TCRdb processed the 5' RACE reads again and assigns one entry to each CDR3 protein, with no DNA. The table for this sample gives 150,000 or so distinct CDR3 sequences. The sample taken for sequencing was blood T cells: a sorted CD56 or NKG2C T cell subset, CD4+ or CD8+ T cells, or bulk PBMC T cells (not recorded which). These receptors originate from a woman aged 45-60 years in good health. Both conserved end residues are part of each CDR3.

j_gene | v_gene | CDR3aa
TRBJ2-1 | TRBV12-5 | CASGLVHRGLEQFF
TRBJ2-3 | TRBV6-5 | CASSYSGHSSTDTQYF
TRBJ2-1 | TRBV9 | CASNPGTSPHEQFF
TRBJ2-2 | TRBV24-1 | CATDGGGELFF
TRBJ2-7 | TRBV2 | CASGRNYEQYF
TRBJ2-1 | TRBV3-1 | CASSDIGTSGRHEQFF
TRBJ2-4 | TRBV4-1 | CASSKGPVGTQNIQYF
TRBJ2-7 | TRBV18 | CASSPLDGSSYEQYF
TRBJ2-7 | TRBV11-2 | CASSPYSYEQYF
TRBJ1-5 | TRBV2 | CASSEIAQPQHF
TRBJ2-7 | TRBV29-1 | CSALSGRGYEQYF
TRBJ2-3 | TRBV5-6 | CASGVSGILTDTQYF
TRBJ2-1 | TRBV10-3 | CAIRQGSYNEQFF
TRBJ2-1 | TRBV18 | CASSPPILAGDVTYNEQFF
TRBJ1-2 | TRBV5-1 | CASSRNPQAVDGYTF
TRBJ2-1 | TRBV29-1 | CSVASRGPEQFF
TRBJ2-1 | TRBV9 | CASSAGQGPYNEQFF
TRBJ2-1 | TRBV29-1 | CSDLRAGGDNEQFF
TRBJ1-2 | TRBV2 | CASSGEGWGYTF
TRBJ2-3 | TRBV7-9 | CASSSRDGVSTDTQYF
TRBJ2-5 | TRBV4-2 | CASSLDPGVQETQYF
TRBJ1-4 | TRBV6-5 | CASSTPGLPRGELFF
TRBJ1-3 | TRBV3-1 | CASSQEVGYRVENTIYF
TRBJ1-4 | TRBV27 | CASSLQLATNEKLFF
TRBJ1-4 | TRBV11-2 | CASSLQPNRGPNEKLFF
TRBJ2-7 | TRBV27 | CASSPPGRFEQYF